This T cell receptor (beta chain) is from a study of control samples from healthy donors and cancer patients. The CDR3 length is 14 residues. Germline CDR1 MNHEY, CDR2 SMNVEV (reference sequence). The J segment lost 6 bases and the V segment lost 2 bases, leaving 5 bases of the junction unmatched. This table comes from immunoSEQ multiplex PCR, and its TCRdb copy is limited to in-frame clones, with some not included. The data show approximately 150,000 clones, approximately 94% seen once. Material: blood. The receptor comes from a woman younger than 35 in good health. The chain has TRBV27 and TRBJ1-2; 8 nucleotides line up with TRBD1. The CDR3 reads CASSLGQGANGYTF. DNA for the CDR3: TGTGCCAGCAGTTTAGGTCAGGGGGCAAATGGCTACACCTTC.